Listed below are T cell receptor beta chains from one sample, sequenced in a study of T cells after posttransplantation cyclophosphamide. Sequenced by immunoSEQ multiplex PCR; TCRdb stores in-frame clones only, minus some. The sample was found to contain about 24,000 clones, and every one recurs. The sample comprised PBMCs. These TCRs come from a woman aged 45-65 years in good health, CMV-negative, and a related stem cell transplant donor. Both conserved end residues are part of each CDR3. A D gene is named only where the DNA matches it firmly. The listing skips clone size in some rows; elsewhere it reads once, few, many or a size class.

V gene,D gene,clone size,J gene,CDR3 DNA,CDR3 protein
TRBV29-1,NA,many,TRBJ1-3,TGCAGCGTTATGGGCTCCCCCTCTGGAAACACCATATATTTT,CSVMGSPSGNTIYF
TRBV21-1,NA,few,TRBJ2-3,TGTGCCAGCAGCCCTCGGACTAGCGGGAGGGGGACAGATACGCAGTATTTT,CASSPRTSGRGTDTQYF
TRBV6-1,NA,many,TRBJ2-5,TGTGCCAGCAGTGAAGCGCAGGGGGGCCAAGAGGCCCAGTACTTC,CASSEAQGGQEAQYF
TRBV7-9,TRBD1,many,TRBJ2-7,TGTGCCAGCATCCGATCCGGACAGGGCTACGAGCAGTACTTC,CASIRSGQGYEQYF
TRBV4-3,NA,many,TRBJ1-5,TGCGCCAGCAGCCAAGATAGTAGCAATCAGCCCCAGCATTTT,CASSQDSSNQPQHF
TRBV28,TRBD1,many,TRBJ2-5,TGTGCCAGCAGTCCCAGACAGGGGGCGAAGCAAGAGACCCAGTACTTC,CASSPRQGAKQETQYF
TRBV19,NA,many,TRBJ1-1,TGTGCCAGTAGTATAGCCTATCGCAGGGTTCGGAACACTGAAGCTTTCTTT,CASSIAYRRVRNTEAFF
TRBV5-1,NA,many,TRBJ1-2,TGCGCCAGCAGCCCAGGGACTAACTATGGCTACACCTTC,CASSPGTNYGYTF
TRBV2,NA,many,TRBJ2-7,TGTGCCAGCAGTGGGAGGTACGAGCAGTACTTC,CASSGRYEQYF
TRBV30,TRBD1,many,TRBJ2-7,TGTGCCTGTTTATGGACAGGGAGCCCCTCACTCCCCTTCTTAAGCTCCTACGAGCAGTACTTC,CACLWTGSPSLPFLSSYEQYF
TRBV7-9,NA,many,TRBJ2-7,TGTGCCAGCAGCCCGGACACCACTTCCTACGAGCAGTACTTC,CASSPDTTSYEQYF
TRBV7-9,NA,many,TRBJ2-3,TGTGCCAGCAGCTTAGGTCTTAGTGCTAGCACAGATACGCAGTATTTT,CASSLGLSASTDTQYF
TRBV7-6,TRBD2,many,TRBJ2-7,TGTGCCAGCAGCTTAGGGCGGGAGCGAACCCCAGAAGATCACTTC,CASSLGRERTPEDHF
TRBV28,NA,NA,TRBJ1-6,TGTGCCAGCAGTCCCGCTGGGGGCTCTAATTCACCCCTCCACTTT,CASSPAGGSNSPLHF
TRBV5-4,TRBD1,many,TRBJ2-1,TGTGCCAGCAGCTCCGAATTAGGGGGACAGGGAGGAAATGAGCAGTTCTTC,CASSSELGGQGGNEQFF
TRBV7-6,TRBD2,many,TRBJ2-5,TGTGCCAGCAGCTTAGCGGAAGCGGGAGGGCCGGACTTC,CASSLAEAGGPDF
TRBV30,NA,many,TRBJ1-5,TGTGCCTGGAGTACGAGGGTAAATCAGCCCCAGCATTTT,CAWSTRVNQPQHF
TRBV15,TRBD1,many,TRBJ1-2,TGTGCCACCAGCAGACGTACAGGGGGCAATGGCTACACCTTC,CATSRRTGGNGYTF
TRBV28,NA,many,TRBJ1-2,TGTGCCAGTCGCCCACCAAGCCCCTATGGCTACACCTTC,CASRPPSPYGYTF
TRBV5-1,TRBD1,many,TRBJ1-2,TGCGCCAGCAGCCCTGGACAGGGGATCTATTACTATGGCTACACCTTC,CASSPGQGIYYYGYTF
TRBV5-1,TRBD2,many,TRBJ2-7,TGCGCCAGCAGCTTGGATCTAGCGGGAGTTGGCTACGAGCAGTACTTC,CASSLDLAGVGYEQYF
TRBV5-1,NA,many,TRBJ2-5,TGCGCCAGCAGCTTAACAGGGATAGAGACCCAGTACTTC,CASSLTGIETQYF
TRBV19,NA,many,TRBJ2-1,TGTGCCAGTCGTAGCGGTTCGAGCTCCTACAATGAGCAGTTCTTC,CASRSGSSSYNEQFF
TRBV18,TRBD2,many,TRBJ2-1,TGTGCCAGCTCACCACCTTCGGGGGGGGGATTGCCGGGCTCCTACAATGAGCAGTTCTTC,CASSPPSGGGLPGSYNEQFF
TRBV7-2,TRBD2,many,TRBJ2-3,TGTGCCAGCAGCCCAGGACTAGCGGGGAGCACAGATACGCAGTATTTT,CASSPGLAGSTDTQYF
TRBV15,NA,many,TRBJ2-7,TGTGCCACCAGCCCTGGAGGGACAGTTGTCAAGGGCTTC,CATSPGGTVVKGF
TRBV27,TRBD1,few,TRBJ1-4,TGTGCCAGCAGGGCCGGGACAGGGGGCGGAGGTCCTTTGGTCGGAAAACTGTTTTTT,CASRAGTGGGGPLVGKLFF
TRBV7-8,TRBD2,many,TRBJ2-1,TGTGCCAGCAGCTTAGTGACTAGCGGGGGGCATTACAATGAGCAGTTCTTC,CASSLVTSGGHYNEQFF
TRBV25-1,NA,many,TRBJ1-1,TGTGCCAGCCGGACCAACACAGGGTTCCCGGGCACTGAAGCTTTCTTT,CASRTNTGFPGTEAFF
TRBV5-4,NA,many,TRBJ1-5,TGTGCCAGCAGCTTTGACCCCCGGGAACAGCCCCAGCACTTT,CASSFDPREQPQHF